This T cell receptor (beta chain) was found in a study of T cell repertoires in cytomegalovirus infection. TCRdb reprocessed the reads with MiXCR, giving one entry per CDR3 protein. The sample has roughly 320,000 distinct CDR3 sequences, 8% to 9.5% seen once; the top ten hold around 4%. This CDR3 region has 15 residues. V trimming: 6 bases; J trimming: 3 bases; junction bases outside the gene matches: 5. The germline V gene has CDR1 SGHTA and CDR2 FQGNSA. The specimen was PBMCs. The V call is TRBV7-2, the J call TRBJ2-2; the match to TRBD1 covers 9 bases. The sequence was obtained from a human donor in good health (CMV status not recorded). Some clones in this sample may be carry-over from other donors' samples. CDR3 sequence (DNA): TGTGCCAGCAGTGGGAGGACAGGGGACACCGGGGAGCTGTTTTTT. Its translation: CASSGRTGDTGELFF.